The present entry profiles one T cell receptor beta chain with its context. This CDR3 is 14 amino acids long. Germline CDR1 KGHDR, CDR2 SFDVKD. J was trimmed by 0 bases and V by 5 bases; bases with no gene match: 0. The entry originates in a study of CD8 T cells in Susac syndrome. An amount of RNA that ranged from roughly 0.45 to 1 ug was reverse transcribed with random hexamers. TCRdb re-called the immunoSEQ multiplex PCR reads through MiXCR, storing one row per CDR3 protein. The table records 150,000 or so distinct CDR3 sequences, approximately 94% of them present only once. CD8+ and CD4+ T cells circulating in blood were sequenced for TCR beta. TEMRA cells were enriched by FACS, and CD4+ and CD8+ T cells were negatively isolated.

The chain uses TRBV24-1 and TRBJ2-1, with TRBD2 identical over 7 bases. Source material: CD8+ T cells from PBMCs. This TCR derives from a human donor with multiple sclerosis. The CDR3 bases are TGTGCCACCAGTGCGGGAGGCTCCTACAATGAGCAGTTCTTC. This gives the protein CATSAGGSYNEQFF.